The TCR beta chain described here comes from a study of blood T cell repertoires in COVID-19. The overall study: Collection of acute and convalescent COVID-19 samples took place in the United States, Italy and Spain.

Per the original methods: Estimation of nucleated cell counts was performed using reference gene primer amplification. The data were produced by immunoSEQ multiplex PCR, yet TCRdb's version contains in-frame clones alone and is incomplete. The D gene and trimming were derived from the DNA, and the V and J assignments and clone size from that table. The table records about 76,000 clones, 75% to 90% of them present only once. V trimming: 4 bases; J trimming: 8 bases; junction bases outside the gene matches: 10. The germline V gene encodes CDR1 SGHRS and CDR2 YFSETQ. The CDR3 covers 15 residues. This chain connects TRBV5-1 to TRBJ2-1, with TRBD1 identical over 9 bases. The source is a human donor in a cohort sampled during active COVID-19. Material for sequencing was peripheral blood. CDR3 in DNA: TGCGCCAGCAGCCCTGGACAGGGGCTGGGGGATGAGCAGTTCTTC. This gives the protein CASSPGQGLGDEQFF.